This passage covers 11 T cell receptor beta chains from one sample sequenced in a study of CD8 T cells in Susac syndrome (dated by TCRdb to about 2019). Receptor libraries were prepared by the immunoSEQ multiplex PCR assay. RNA was extracted using the RNeasy kit, and about 0.5 to 1 ug of the RNA was reverse transcribed with random hexamers. In TCRdb, the public reads were trimmed at Q25 with fastp and aligned with MiXCR, with productive beta chains retained. Every entry covers one CDR3 protein and lists the most common genes and DNA from its rows. The sample yields almost 450,000 distinct CDR3 sequences; approximately 89% were counted once. The top ten constitute approximately 0.11% of the sample. Sequences were obtained from CD8+ T cells from PBMCs. The receptors shown here come from a human donor with multiple sclerosis.

The chain has TRBV5-1 and TRBJ2-1; D may be TRBD2 (5 bases). The CDR3 runs to 15 residues. V lost 1 base, J lost 2 bases, and 10 bases lay in between. CDR1 is SGHRS and CDR2 is YFSETQ in the germline V gene. CDR3 sequence (DNA): TGCGCCAGCAGCTTGCAATCCGGGACCTACAATGAGCAGTTCTTC. It is translated as CASSLQSGTYNEQFF.

This clonotype has just a few counts. The CDR3 coding sequence is TGTGCCAGCAGCCCGGACAGCTACAACTCCTACGAGCAGTACTTC. As protein: CASSPDSYNSYEQYF. The chain uses TRBV7-9 and TRBJ2-7, with D tentatively TRBD1 (6 bases). Germline CDR1 SEHNR, CDR2 FQNEAQ (reference sequence). V was cut by 5 bases and J by 0 bases, with 14 bases left in between. The CDR3 runs to 15 residues.

CDR3 coding DNA: TGTGCCAGCAGGCCGGGGGGCTCGGGCAATCAGCCCCAGCATTTT. Its protein product is CASRPGGSGNQPQHF. This chain joins TRBV27 and TRBJ1-5; a weak D match, TRBD1 (6 bases). Germline CDR1 reads MNHEY; CDR2 reads SMNVEV (reference sequence). The CDR3 spans 15 residues. Trimming took off 6 bases at V and 2 bases at J, with 14 bases between the two ends.

As regards this clonotype: The DNA is left out, because the CDR3 cannot be placed on it with certainty; the CDR3 is given as TCRdb lists it. The rearrangement joins TRBV19 to TRBJ2-1. Per germline, CDR1 LNHDA and CDR2 SQIVND (reference sequence). The CDR3 spans 14 residues, counting both ends. The CDR3 is CASTSAGSYNEQFF.

The chain links TRBV27 to TRBJ2-7; weak D call: TRBD2 (5 bases). This CDR3 comprises 13 residues. V was clipped by 4 bases and J by 2 bases, with 9 bases between them. Germline V gene sequence: CDR1 MNHEY, CDR2 SMNVEV (reference sequence). This chain's CDR3 is CASSSREPYEQYF. CDR3 bases: TGTGCCAGCAGTTCGAGGGAGCCCTACGAGCAGTACTTC.

The genes are TRBV6-5 and TRBJ2-7; TRBD1 agrees at 9 bases. This CDR3 has 14 amino acids. CDR1 is MNHEY and CDR2 is SVGAGI in the germline V gene. V lost 3 bases to trimming and J lost 6 bases; unmatched junction nucleotides: 6. The CDR3 nucleotides read TGTGCCAGCAGTTATGGGACAGGGTTAGTCGAGCAGTACTTC. Protein product: CASSYGTGLVEQYF.

This sequence joins TRBV5-1 and TRBJ2-7; D possibly corresponds to TRBD1 (6 bases). Germline V gene lookup returns CDR1 SGHRS and CDR2 YFSETQ. The V end was cut by 4 bases, the J end by 10 bases, with 15 bases between. CDR3 length: 12 amino acids. CDR3 amino acids: CASSPPGDLQYF. CDR3 DNA sequence: TGCGCCAGCAGCCCCCCAGGGGACCTACAGTACTTC. Full variable domain (rest looked up from reference TRBV5-1 and TRBJ2-7): KAGVTQTPRYLIKTRGQQVTLSCSPISGHRSVSWYQQTPGQGLQFLFEYFSETQRNKGNFPGRFSGRQFSNSRSEMNVSTLELGDSALYLCASSPPGDLQYFGPGTRLTVT.

The sample holds a few counts of this clonotype. The chain couples TRBV28 to TRBJ2-7, with 9 bases aligning to TRBD1. This CDR3 is 14 amino acids long. The V and J ends lost 6 bases and 2 bases, in that order; junction bases with no gene match: 5. Per germline, CDR1 MDHEN and CDR2 SYDVKM. The CDR3 loop reads CASRDGQGPYEQYF. CDR3 bases: TGTGCCAGCAGAGACGGACAGGGGCCCTACGAGCAGTACTTC.

This chain joins TRBV29-1 and TRBJ2-3; TRBD1 agrees at 7 bases. The J segment lost 2 bases and the V segment lost 4 bases, leaving 9 bases of the junction unmatched. Germline V CDR1 and CDR2: SQVTM, ANQGSEA. The CDR3 runs to 15 residues. The CDR3 spells CSVAYRGLPTDTQYF. The CDR3 bases are TGCAGCGTTGCCTACAGGGGTTTACCCACAGATACGCAGTATTTT.

The V gene is TRBV5-5, the J gene TRBJ1-2, with a weak D call TRBD1 (5 bases). The CDR3 runs to 13 residues. The germline V gene encodes CDR1 SGHKS and CDR2 YYEKEE (reference sequence). Trimming stripped 2 bases from V and 4 bases from J, with 9 bases between. For the CDR3, the DNA is TGTGCCAGCAGCTTCAGGGTGGGCTATGGCTACACCTTC. This gives the protein CASSFRVGYGYTF.

This clonotype was observed once. V is TRBV20-1 and J is TRBJ2-3; D not resolved. Between the trimmed V and J ends, which lost 7 bases and 6 bases, there was a span of 8 bases. The CDR3 sequence is 10 residues long. CDR1 is DFQATT and CDR2 is SNEGSKA in the germline V gene (reference sequence). The CDR3 spells CSGSWDTQYF. The CDR3 DNA reads as TGCAGTGGATCCTGGGATACGCAGTATTTT.